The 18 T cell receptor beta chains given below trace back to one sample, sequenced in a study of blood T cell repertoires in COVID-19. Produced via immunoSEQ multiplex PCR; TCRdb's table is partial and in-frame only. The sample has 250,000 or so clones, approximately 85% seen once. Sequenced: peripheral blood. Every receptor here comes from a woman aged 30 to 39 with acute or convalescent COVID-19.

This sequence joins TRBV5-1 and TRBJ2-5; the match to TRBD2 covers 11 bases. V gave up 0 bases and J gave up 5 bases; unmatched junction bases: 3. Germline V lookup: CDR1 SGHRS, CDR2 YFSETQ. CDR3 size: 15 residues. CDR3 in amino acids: CASSLAVAGGETQYF. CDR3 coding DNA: TGCGCCAGCAGCTTGGCGGTAGCGGGAGGGGAGACCCAGTACTTC.

CDR3 loop: CASSIYSGTGELFF. The CDR3 nucleotides read TGTGCCAGTAGTATCTATAGCGGGACCGGGGAGCTGTTTTTT. The chain joins TRBV19 to TRBJ2-2; 7 nucleotides align to TRBD2. V was clipped by 3 bases and J by 5 bases; unmatched bases: 3. Per the germline V gene, CDR1 is LNHDA and CDR2 is SQIVND (reference sequence). This CDR3 has 14 amino acids.

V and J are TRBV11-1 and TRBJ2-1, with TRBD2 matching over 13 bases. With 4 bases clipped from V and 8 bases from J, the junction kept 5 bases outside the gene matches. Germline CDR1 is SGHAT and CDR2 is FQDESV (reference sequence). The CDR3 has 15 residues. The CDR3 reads CASSSRTSGSYEQFF. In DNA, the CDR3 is TGTGCCAGCAGCTCCCGGACTAGCGGGAGCTATGAGCAGTTCTTC.

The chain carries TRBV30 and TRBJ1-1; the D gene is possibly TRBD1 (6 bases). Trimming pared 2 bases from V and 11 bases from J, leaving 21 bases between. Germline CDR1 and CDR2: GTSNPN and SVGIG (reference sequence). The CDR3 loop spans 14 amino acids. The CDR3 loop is CAWSLTWDTRGAFF. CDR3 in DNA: TGTGCCTGGAGTTTGACCTGGGACACCCGAGGGGCTTTCTTT.

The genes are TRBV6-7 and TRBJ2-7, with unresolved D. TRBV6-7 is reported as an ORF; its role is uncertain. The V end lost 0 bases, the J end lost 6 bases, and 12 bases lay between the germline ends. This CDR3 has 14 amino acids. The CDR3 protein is CASSYSIETGEQYF. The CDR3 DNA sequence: TGTGCCAGCAGTTACTCGATTGAGACGGGCGAGCAGTACTTC.

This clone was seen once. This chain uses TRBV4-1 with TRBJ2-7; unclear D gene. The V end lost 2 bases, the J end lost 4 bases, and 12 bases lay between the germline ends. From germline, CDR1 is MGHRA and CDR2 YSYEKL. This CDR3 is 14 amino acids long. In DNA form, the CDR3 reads TGCGCCAGCAGCCAACCCCATAGTCTTTACGAGCAGTACTTC. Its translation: CASSQPHSLYEQYF.

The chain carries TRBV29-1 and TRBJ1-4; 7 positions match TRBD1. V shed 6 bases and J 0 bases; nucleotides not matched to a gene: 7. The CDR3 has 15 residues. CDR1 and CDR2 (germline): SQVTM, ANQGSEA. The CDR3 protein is CSVPGQPATNEKLFF. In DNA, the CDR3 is TGCAGCGTCCCGGGACAGCCTGCAACTAATGAAAAACTGTTTTTT.

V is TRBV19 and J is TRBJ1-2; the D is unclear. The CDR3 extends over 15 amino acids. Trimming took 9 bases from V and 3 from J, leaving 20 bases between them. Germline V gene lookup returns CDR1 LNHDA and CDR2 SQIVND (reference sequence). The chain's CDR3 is CASQRWGGRDYGYTF. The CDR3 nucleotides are TGTGCCAGCCAAAGATGGGGAGGCAGAGACTATGGCTACACCTTC. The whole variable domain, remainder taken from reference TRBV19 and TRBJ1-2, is DGGITQSPKYLFRKEGQNVTLSCEQNLNHDAMYWYRQDPGQGLRLIYYSQIVNDFQKGDIAEGYSVSREKKESFPLTVTSAQKNPTAFYLCASQRWGGRDYGYTFGSGTRLTVV.

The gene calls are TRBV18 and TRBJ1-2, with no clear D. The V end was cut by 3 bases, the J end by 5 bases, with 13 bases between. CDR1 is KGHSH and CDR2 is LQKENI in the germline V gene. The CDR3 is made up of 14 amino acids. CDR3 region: CASSPRQSLYGYTF. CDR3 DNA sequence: TGTGCCAGCTCACCCAGGCAGAGTCTGTATGGCTACACCTTC.

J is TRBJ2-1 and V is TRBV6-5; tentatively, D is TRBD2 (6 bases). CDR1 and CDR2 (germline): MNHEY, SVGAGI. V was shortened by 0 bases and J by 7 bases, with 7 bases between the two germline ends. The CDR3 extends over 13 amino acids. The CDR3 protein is CASSYSAGNEQFF. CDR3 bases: TGTGCCAGCAGTTACTCAGCGGGTAATGAGCAGTTCTTC.

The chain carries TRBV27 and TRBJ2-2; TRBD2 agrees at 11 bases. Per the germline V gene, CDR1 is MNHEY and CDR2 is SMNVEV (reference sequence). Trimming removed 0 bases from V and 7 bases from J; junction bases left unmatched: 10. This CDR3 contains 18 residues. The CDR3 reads CASSLSPSGRQLNGELFF. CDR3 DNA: TGTGCCAGCAGTTTATCTCCTAGCGGGAGGCAGTTGAACGGGGAGCTGTTTTTT.

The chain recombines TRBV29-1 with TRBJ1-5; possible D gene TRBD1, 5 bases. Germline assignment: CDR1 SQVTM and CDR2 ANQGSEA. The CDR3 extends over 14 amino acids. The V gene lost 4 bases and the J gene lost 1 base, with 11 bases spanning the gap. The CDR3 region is CSVAPGGSNQPQHF. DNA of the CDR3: TGCAGCGTTGCCCCGGGGGGAAGCAATCAGCCCCAGCATTTT.

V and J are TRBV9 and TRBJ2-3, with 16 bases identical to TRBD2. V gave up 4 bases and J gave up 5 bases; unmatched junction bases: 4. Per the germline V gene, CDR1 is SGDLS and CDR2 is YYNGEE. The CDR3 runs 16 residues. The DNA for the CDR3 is TGTGCCAGCAGCCCCGGGACTAGCGGGAGGGGAGATACGCAGTATTTT. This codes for CASSPGTSGRGDTQYF. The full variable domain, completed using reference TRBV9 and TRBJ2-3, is DSGVTQTPKHLITATGQRVTLRCSPRSGDLSVYWYQQSLDQGLQFLIQYYNGEERAKGNILERFSAQQFPDLHSELNLSSLELGDSALYFCASSPGTSGRGDTQYFGPGTRLTVL.

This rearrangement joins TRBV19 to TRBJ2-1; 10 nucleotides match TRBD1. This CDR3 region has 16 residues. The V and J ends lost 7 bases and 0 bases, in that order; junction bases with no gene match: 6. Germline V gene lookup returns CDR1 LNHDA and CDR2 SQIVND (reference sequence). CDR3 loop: CASTQTGGSSYNEQFF. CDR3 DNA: TGTGCCAGTACCCAGACAGGGGGCAGCTCCTACAATGAGCAGTTCTTC.

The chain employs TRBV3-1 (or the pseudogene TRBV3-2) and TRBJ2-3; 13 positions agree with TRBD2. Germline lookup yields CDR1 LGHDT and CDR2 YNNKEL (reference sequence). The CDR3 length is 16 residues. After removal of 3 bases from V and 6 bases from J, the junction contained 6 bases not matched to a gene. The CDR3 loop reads CASSHNGGLAGDTQYF. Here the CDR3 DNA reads TGTGCCAGCAGCCATAATGGGGGACTAGCGGGGGATACGCAGTATTTT.

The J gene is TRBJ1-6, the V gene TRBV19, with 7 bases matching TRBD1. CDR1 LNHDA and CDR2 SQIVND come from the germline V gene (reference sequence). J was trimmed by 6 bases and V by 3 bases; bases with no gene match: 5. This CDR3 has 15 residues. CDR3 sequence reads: CASSIDDRANSPLHF. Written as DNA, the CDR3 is TGTGCCAGTAGTATCGATGACAGGGCTAATTCACCCCTCCACTTT.

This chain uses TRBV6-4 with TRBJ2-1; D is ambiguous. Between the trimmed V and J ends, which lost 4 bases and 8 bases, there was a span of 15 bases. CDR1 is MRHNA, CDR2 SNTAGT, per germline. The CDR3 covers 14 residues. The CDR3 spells CASSAQTGGDEQFF. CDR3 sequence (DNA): TGTGCCAGCAGTGCTCAGACGGGTGGCGATGAGCAGTTCTTC.

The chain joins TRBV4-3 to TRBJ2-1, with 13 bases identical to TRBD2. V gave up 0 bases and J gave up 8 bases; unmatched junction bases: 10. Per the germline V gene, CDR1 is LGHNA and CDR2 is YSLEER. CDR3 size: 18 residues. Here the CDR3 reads CASSQDPLTSGRFDEQFF. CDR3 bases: TGCGCCAGCAGCCAAGATCCCTTGACTAGCGGGAGGTTTGATGAGCAGTTCTTC.